What follows describes a single T cell receptor beta chain. CDR1 and CDR2 from the germline V gene are SGHVS and FQNEAQ. The CDR3 covers 15 residues. Trimming pared 2 bases from V and 8 bases from J, leaving 16 bases between. This entry is derived from a study of chemoradiotherapy in HPV16-positive cancers. The assay was immunoSEQ multiplex PCR, and TCRdb's table has in-frame clones only and misses some. The data contain 10,000 to 15,000 clones, around 82% of them seen just once; the ten biggest clones take up roughly 2%. This TCR came from a human donor with HPV-associated anogenital cancer. Sampling was carried out from a patient who underwent chemoradiotherapy. The chain carries TRBV7-8 and TRBJ1-3, with D unclear. The CDR3 nucleotides are TGTGCCAGCAGCTTAAACCGACCTCTTGAAGACACCATATATTTT. Its protein is CASSLNRPLEDTIYF.